A selection of T cell receptor beta chains follows, all from one sample in a study of memory CD4+ T cells and cytomegalovirus serostatus. TCRdb's copy holds only in-frame clones and misses some; the assay was immunoSEQ multiplex PCR. The table has over 40,000 clones, more than 60% seen once. The sample taken for sequencing was memory CD4+ T cells from blood. The receptors shown here come from an adult in good health and CMV-seronegative. CDR3s include the opening cysteine and the closing phenylalanine or tryptophan. Each record gives: D gene, V gene, J gene, clone size, CDR3 DNA, CDR3 protein. A D gene is named only where the DNA matches it firmly. Expanded clones get a size class; other rows say once, few or many, or leave the size out.

-	TRBV7-9	TRBJ2-1	-	TGTGCCAGCAGCCTTCTGTTCTTC	CASSLLFF
-	TRBV30	TRBJ1-2	-	TGTGCCCACCAAGTGGCAGCGCTCTATGGCTACACCTTC	CAHQVAALYGYTF
-	TRBV7-9	TRBJ1-1	-	TGTGCCAGCAGCCAGGTCGGCACTGAAGCTTTCTTT	CASSQVGTEAFF
-	TRBV7-2	TRBJ1-6	once	TGTGCCAGCAGCTTAGGGGGTTATAATTCACCCCTCCACTTT	CASSLGGYNSPLHF
-	TRBV5-4	TRBJ2-5	-	TGTGCCAGCAGCCGTGACAGGTCGGAGACCCAGTACTTC	CASSRDRSETQYF
TRBD1	TRBV5-4	TRBJ2-7	-	TGTGCCAGCAGCTTCTGGTCCAGGGGGCGTTACGAGCAGTACTTC	CASSFWSRGRYEQYF
-	TRBV4-2	TRBJ2-7	-	TGTGCCAGCAGCCAAGAAAGGCTGGTAGCCTACGAGCAGTACTTC	CASSQERLVAYEQYF
TRBD1	TRBV7-2	TRBJ2-7	medium-sized	TGTGCCAGCAGCGAGCAGGGGGCCGGCGAGCAGTACTTC	CASSEQGAGEQYF
-	TRBV20-1	TRBJ2-5	-	TGCAGTGCGGCTGGCGGAGAGACCCAGTACTTC	CSAAGGETQYF
-	TRBV7-9	TRBJ2-5	-	TGTGCCAGCAGCACCATGGGCGGTGTGGGGAGTGAGACCCAGTACTTC	CASSTMGGVGSETQYF
-	TRBV9	TRBJ1-1	-	TGTGCCAGCAGCGTAGCGGGGTACGAAGCTTTCTTT	CASSVAGYEAFF
TRBD2	TRBV9	TRBJ2-1	few	TGTGCCAGCAGCCCAAGCGGGGGGGTAAACAATGAGCAGTTCTTC	CASSPSGGVNNEQFF
-	TRBV6-5	TRBJ1-2	medium-sized	TGTGCCAGCACTTTGGGGTTTGGAGCCTATGGCTACACCTTC	CASTLGFGAYGYTF
-	TRBV7-5	TRBJ2-3	-	TGTGCCAGAAGCTTAGGAGGGGTTAGCACAGATACGCAGTATTTT	CARSLGGVSTDTQYF
TRBD2	TRBV29-1	TRBJ2-1	-	TGCAGCGTAGAGCGGACTAGCGGGGGGGATGAGCAGTTCTTC	CSVERTSGGDEQFF
TRBD1	TRBV2	TRBJ2-1	-	TGTGCCAGCAGGGGACAGGGAGTACGGGGCGAGCAGTTCTTC	CASRGQGVRGEQFF
TRBD1	TRBV5-6	TRBJ2-7	-	TGTGCCAGCAGCTTCTTGGGGACAGGAAACGACGAGCAGTACTTC	CASSFLGTGNDEQYF